What follows are 31 T cell receptor beta chains derived from one specimen sequenced in a study of blood T cell repertoires in COVID-19. Repertoires were generated with immunoSEQ multiplex PCR, while TCRdb's copy carries only in-frame clones and drops some. The sample carries approximately 120,000 clones, around 81% recorded once. Source material: peripheral blood. The source of these receptors is a human donor in a cohort sampled during active COVID-19.

The chain combines TRBV13 with TRBJ2-1; the match to TRBD2 covers 8 bases. The ends lost 5 bases at V and 2 bases at J; junction bases unmatched: 5. CDR1 and CDR2 from the germline V gene are PRHDT and FYEKMQ (reference sequence). The CDR3 spans 15 residues. The CDR3 region has the DNA TGTGCCAGCAGCCCGAGCGGGAGCCCCTACAATGAGCAGTTCTTC. Amino acids: CASSPSGSPYNEQFF.

This clone showed up just once. This sequence joins TRBV6-6 and TRBJ2-5; TRBD2 aligns across 7 bases. The CDR3 runs to 14 residues. V shed 5 bases and J 1 base; nucleotides not matched to a gene: 4. Germline-derived CDR1 and CDR2 are MNHNY and SVGAGI (reference sequence). CDR3 coding DNA: TGTGCCAGCAGTGCCCGGGGGGTCCAAGAGACCCAGTACTTC. Its translation: CASSARGVQETQYF.

Note on this clone: Other DNA sequences in the same sample also yield this CDR3. The chain employs TRBV3-1 (or the pseudogene TRBV3-2) and TRBJ2-7; the D is unclear. V was cut by 1 base and J by 3 bases, with 4 bases left in between. This CDR3 region has 12 residues. Looked up from germline, CDR1 is LGHDT and CDR2 is YNNKEL (reference sequence). Here the CDR3 reads CASSQVSYEQYF. CDR3 sequence (DNA): TGTGCCAGCAGCCAAGTCAGCTACGAGCAGTACTTC.

The J gene is TRBJ1-5, the V gene TRBV6-6; no definite D call. Deletions cut 2 bases from V and 0 bases from J, with 5 bases between. Germline-derived CDR1 and CDR2 are MNHNY and SVGAGI (reference sequence). This CDR3 is 14 amino acids long. The chain's CDR3 is CASSYHGSNQPQHF. In DNA, the CDR3 is TGTGCCAGCAGTTACCACGGTAGCAATCAGCCCCAGCATTTT.

The chain carries TRBV19 and TRBJ2-7; TRBD1 agrees at 8 bases. Per germline, CDR1 LNHDA and CDR2 SQIVND (reference sequence). The CDR3 has 15 amino acids. The V segment lost 1 base and the J segment 3 bases; nucleotides outside the gene matches: 5. For the CDR3, the DNA is TGTGCCAGTAGTATAGTAGGGGACAGGAGCTACGAGCAGTACTTC. Its protein product is CASSIVGDRSYEQYF.

The chain carries TRBV5-4 and TRBJ2-7, with D tentatively TRBD1 (5 bases). The CDR3 has 13 amino acids. Germline V CDR1 and CDR2: SGHNT, YYREEE (reference sequence). The V end lost 5 bases, the J end lost 2 bases, and 11 bases lay between the germline ends. The CDR3 nucleotides are TGTGCCAGCAGTCCCCAGGGAACCTACGAGCAGTACTTC. This sequence encodes CASSPQGTYEQYF.

The chain is built from TRBV19 and TRBJ2-7, with TRBD1 matching 11 bases. This CDR3 spans 19 amino acids. Trimming took 3 bases from V and 4 from J; bases not matched to a gene: 17. CDR1 LNHDA and CDR2 SQIVND come from the germline V gene (reference sequence). The CDR3 DNA reads TGTGCCAGTAGTATCCTACCCAACCCGGGACAGGGGGGAAGGTACGAGCAGTACTTC. Translation: CASSILPNPGQGGRYEQYF.

The chain links TRBV18 to TRBJ1-1; D gene ambiguous. V was shortened by 3 bases and J by 2 bases, with 10 bases between the two germline ends. Germline CDR1 reads KGHSH; CDR2 reads LQKENI. The CDR3 runs 14 residues. The CDR3 reads CASSPRGINTEAFF. The CDR3 DNA reads TGTGCCAGCTCACCGAGAGGGATCAACACTGAAGCTTTCTTT.

The sample holds a few counts of this clone. The chain links TRBV19 to TRBJ1-5; 7 bases are shared with TRBD1. This CDR3 spans 14 amino acids. V lost 3 bases to trimming and J lost 7 bases; unmatched junction nucleotides: 6. Germline V gene data show CDR1 as LNHDA and CDR2 as SQIVND (reference sequence). CDR3 DNA sequence: TGTGCCAGTAGTATTGGAACGGACAGGCAGCCCCAGCATTTT. Encoded protein: CASSIGTDRQPQHF.

This clone has only one observation. The CDR3 spells CASSLIGGDEQYF. CDR3 nucleotides: TGTGCCAGCAGCTTAATTGGGGGGGATGAGCAGTACTTC. The rearrangement joins TRBV7-3 to TRBJ2-7, with 7 bases aligning to TRBD2. CDR1 and CDR2 from the germline V gene are SGHTA and FQGTGA. The trim removed 1 base at V and 7 bases at J, leaving 4 bases unmatched. The CDR3 consists of 13 residues.

V usage is TRBV19 and J usage is TRBJ1-2, with D tentatively TRBD1 (6 bases). Germline CDR1 and CDR2: LNHDA and SQIVND (reference sequence). The CDR3 is made up of 16 amino acids. Trimming took off 10 bases at V and 0 bases at J, with 21 bases between the two ends. The CDR3, as DNA: TGTGCCACCTCCAGTTCCACGACAGGTACTAACTATGGCTACACCTTC. Translated: CATSSSTTGTNYGYTF.

V and J are TRBV3-1 (or the pseudogene TRBV3-2) and TRBJ2-5, with TRBD1 as a possible D gene (6 bases). The length of the CDR3 is 12 residues. The germline V gene encodes CDR1 LGHDT and CDR2 YNNKEL (reference sequence). Deletions cut 6 bases from V and 8 bases from J, with 13 bases between. This CDR3 is CASSRDTQTQYF. The DNA of the CDR3 is TGTGCCAGCAGTCGGGACACCCAAACCCAGTACTTC.

The V call is TRBV6-2 or TRBV6-3, the J call TRBJ1-6; no reliable D call. V lost 2 bases to trimming and J lost 0 bases, with 14 bases between them. CDR3 length: 18 amino acids. Germline lookup yields CDR1 MNHEY and CDR2 SVGEGT. The CDR3 protein is CASSYVRSRSSYNSPLHF. The CDR3 DNA follows: TGTGCCAGCAGTTACGTACGTTCCCGCAGCTCCTATAATTCACCCCTCCACTTT.

This clone was detected only a few times. The J gene is TRBJ2-7, the V gene TRBV5-5; D perhaps matches TRBD1 (6 bases). CDR1 is SGHKS and CDR2 is YYEKEE in the germline V gene (reference sequence). The CDR3 consists of 16 residues. V lost 4 bases, J lost 3 bases, and 20 bases lay in between. CDR3 coding DNA: TGTGCCAGCAGCAGGGGACCGGGACAAGGGGTCTACGAGCAGTACTTC. Translation gives CASSRGPGQGVYEQYF.

This chain uses TRBV7-2 with TRBJ2-7; 10 bases agree with TRBD1. The CDR3 is 16 amino acids. Per germline, CDR1 SGHTA and CDR2 FQGNSA. V was clipped by 1 base and J by 6 bases; unmatched bases: 9. The CDR3 reads CASSLGRGTGAVEQYF. The CDR3 DNA sequence: TGTGCCAGCAGCTTAGGGAGGGGGACAGGGGCCGTCGAGCAGTACTTC.

In this sample, this clone turned up a few times. This rearrangement joins TRBV7-9 to TRBJ2-1; 8 nucleotides line up with TRBD1. Germline V gene lookup returns CDR1 SEHNR and CDR2 FQNEAQ (reference sequence). V dropped 5 bases and J dropped 4; count of bases not matched to a gene: 7. The CDR3 totals 15 residues. The CDR3: CASSGQGASYNEQFF. The CDR3 DNA reads as TGTGCCAGCAGCGGGCAGGGGGCTTCGTACAATGAGCAGTTCTTC.

This chain links TRBV29-1 with TRBJ1-6, with TRBD1 as a possible D gene (6 bases). The CDR3 is made up of 14 amino acids. Germline V gives CDR1 SQVTM, CDR2 ANQGSEA. Trimming took 4 bases from V and 5 from J, leaving 12 bases between them. Here the CDR3 reads CSVAGAGDNSPLHF. The CDR3 region has the DNA TGCAGCGTTGCAGGGGCAGGAGATAATTCACCCCTCCACTTT.

The J gene is TRBJ2-7, the V gene TRBV27, with D perhaps TRBD2 (8 bases). The CDR3 has 17 amino acids. Germline V gene data show CDR1 as MNHEY and CDR2 as SMNVEV (reference sequence). Trimming shortened V by 6 bases and J by 6 bases, and 27 bases separated the two germline ends. DNA for the CDR3: TGTGCCAGCAGCATATCGGGGGGGACAGCCGGCCGCGGCGAGCAGTACTTC. This codes for CASSISGGTAGRGEQYF.

The J gene is TRBJ1-6, the V gene TRBV28; D is perhaps TRBD1 (5 bases). This CDR3 contains 17 residues. The germline gives CDR1 MDHEN, CDR2 SYDVKM. Trimming cost V 3 bases and J 9 bases, with 21 bases left between them. The CDR3 sequence: CASSFNQGQFLFSPLHF. In DNA, the CDR3 is TGTGCCAGCAGTTTTAACCAGGGTCAATTTTTATTTTCACCCCTCCACTTT.

The chain has TRBV4-3 and TRBJ2-3, with D possibly being TRBD1 (5 bases). Per germline, CDR1 LGHNA and CDR2 YSLEER. With 1 base removed from V and 4 bases from J, the gap between germline ends came to 12 bases. There are 15 residues in the CDR3. As DNA, the CDR3 is TGCGCCAGCAGCCAAGGGTTGGCAGGGTCAGATACGCAGTATTTT. Translating gives CASSQGLAGSDTQYF.

The genes are TRBV6-5 and TRBJ2-7; TRBD1 might be the D (6 bases). V lost 8 bases and J 2 bases, leaving 10 bases between the germline ends. CDR1 MNHEY and CDR2 SVGAGI come from the germline V gene. The CDR3 sequence is 12 residues long. CDR3 loop: CASWTVAYEQYF. Written as DNA, the CDR3 is TGTGCCAGCTGGACAGTCGCCTACGAGCAGTACTTC.

CDR3: CASSLSLGAGEQYF. CDR3 coding DNA: TGTGCCAGCAGTTTATCTCTGGGGGCCGGCGAGCAGTACTTC. The chain employs TRBV28 and TRBJ2-7; D is possibly TRBD1 (6 bases). The CDR3 is 14 amino acids. Deletions cut 1 base from V and 6 bases from J, with 13 bases between. The germline V gene has CDR1 MDHEN and CDR2 SYDVKM.

The genes are TRBV11-2 and TRBJ2-2; 7 bases line up with TRBD1. Per the germline V gene, CDR1 is SGHAT and CDR2 is FQNNGV. Trimming at V came to 3 bases and at J to 1 base, leaving 8 bases not matched to a gene. The CDR3 consists of 17 residues. The CDR3, as DNA: TGTGCCAGCAGCTTCAACCAGGGACAGCTGAACACCGGGGAGCTGTTTTTT. This translates into CASSFNQGQLNTGELFF.

This chain connects TRBV27 to TRBJ2-7; a weak D match, TRBD2 (5 bases). CDR3 length: 12 residues. Germline loops: CDR1 MNHEY, CDR2 SMNVEV (reference sequence). Trimming removed 8 bases at V and 5 bases at J, with 13 bases between. Written as DNA, the CDR3 is TGTGCCAGCTCCCTCACCGGGAACGAGCAGTACTTC. It is translated as CASSLTGNEQYF.

The chain employs TRBV14 and TRBJ1-6, with a possible D match to TRBD1 (6 bases). Trimming took off 5 bases at V and 7 bases at J, with 15 bases between the two ends. The CDR3 consists of 15 residues. CDR1 is SGHDN and CDR2 is FVKESK in the germline V gene. The DNA for the CDR3 is TGTGCCAGCAGCATAGCCGGACAGCGAAATTCACCCCTCCACTTT. It encodes CASSIAGQRNSPLHF.

This clone came up a few times. The chain recombines TRBV21-1 with TRBJ2-7; the D call of TRBD1 is as the table states it, not checked on the DNA. TRBV21-1 constitutes a pseudogene. This CDR3 is 15 amino acids long. In DNA, the CDR3 is TGTGCCAGCAGCGAAGCAGGGGGCGATCTCTACGAGCAGTACTTC. Translating gives CASSEAGGDLYEQYF.

The sample holds a few counts of this clone. CDR3 sequence reads: CASSLYVGEDYGYTF. In DNA form, the CDR3 reads TGTGCCAGCAGCCTCTACGTTGGGGAGGACTATGGCTACACCTTC. The J gene is TRBJ1-2, the V gene TRBV7-9; D remains unclear. V was shortened by 5 bases and J by 3 bases, with 16 bases between the two germline ends. The CDR3 extends over 15 amino acids. CDR1 is SEHNR and CDR2 is FQNEAQ in the germline V gene (reference sequence).

For this clone: This specimen includes other DNA sequences encoding the same CDR3. The V and J genes are TRBV10-3 and TRBJ2-1, with 7 bases fitting TRBD2. Germline V lookup: CDR1 ENHRY, CDR2 SYGVKD. The CDR3 contains 16 residues. The V gene end was trimmed by 2 bases and the J gene end by 10 bases; junction bases not matched to a gene: 14. CDR3 sequence reads: CAISETNGLGRVEQFF. CDR3 nucleotide sequence: TGTGCCATCAGTGAGACCAACGGACTAGGGAGGGTCGAGCAGTTCTTC.

The chain combines TRBV24-1 with TRBJ2-1, with D possibly TRBD1 on 5 matching bases. The CDR3 totals 13 residues. V lost 7 bases and J lost 4, with 10 bases in between. Germline V lookup: CDR1 KGHDR, CDR2 SFDVKD. CDR3 nucleotides: TGTGCCACCAGGGGCACAGGATACAATGAGCAGTTCTTC. It codes for CATRGTGYNEQFF.

The rearrangement uses TRBV7-3 and TRBJ2-1; 10 nucleotides line up with TRBD2. The CDR3 spans 14 residues. With V trimmed by 3 bases and J by 9 bases, 5 bases remained unmatched. Germline V CDR1 and CDR2: SGHTA, FQGTGA. CDR3 region: CASSFSGGQSEQFF. The CDR3 DNA follows: TGTGCCAGCAGCTTTAGCGGGGGGCAGAGTGAGCAGTTCTTC.

The chain recombines TRBV6-2 or TRBV6-3 with TRBJ1-2; D not resolved. Germline CDR1 MNHEY, CDR2 SVGEGT. The CDR3 has 14 residues. Trimming took off 2 bases at V and 2 bases at J, with 9 bases between the two ends. Here the CDR3 DNA reads TGTGCCAGCAGTTACCGCGGCAGAAACTATGGCTACACCTTC. Translated, it gives CASSYRGRNYGYTF.